These 25 T cell receptor beta chains originate from one sample sequenced in a study of cytomegalovirus exposure and HLA in healthy donors. Profiling relied on immunoSEQ multiplex PCR, and the TCRdb table lists in-frame clones only, not all of them. The sample consists of fewer than 250,000 clones, less than 90% of them appearing once. The sequenced sample consisted of PBMCs. These receptors were obtained from a woman between 18 and 30 years old in good health and CMV-seronegative.

Regarding this clone: The same CDR3 arises from other DNA sequences in this sample as well. The rearrangement uses TRBV5-1 and TRBJ1-2, with D possibly matching TRBD1 (5 bases). Looked up from germline, CDR1 is SGHRS and CDR2 is YFSETQ. CDR3 length equals 13 residues. The V gene lost 0 bases and the J gene lost 2 bases, with 5 bases spanning the gap. The CDR3 coding sequence is TGCGCCAGCAGCTTGGGGACAAACTATGGCTACACCTTC. It specifies CASSLGTNYGYTF.

The chain couples TRBV5-1 to TRBJ2-7, with D unresolved. The germline V gene encodes CDR1 SGHRS and CDR2 YFSETQ. The CDR3 runs 13 residues. The V gene lost 0 bases and the J gene lost 4 bases, with 8 bases spanning the gap. The CDR3 DNA reads TGCGCCAGCAGCTTGGGTACAAATTACGAGCAGTACTTC. It codes for CASSLGTNYEQYF.

This clone was picked up one time. The chain recombines TRBV6-4 with TRBJ1-1, with 7 nucleotides matching TRBD1. V lost 6 bases, J lost 4 bases, and 8 bases stayed unmatched. The CDR3 totals 14 residues. Germline V gene data show CDR1 as MRHNA and CDR2 as SNTAGT. The CDR3 protein is CASSLTGWGTEAFF. The CDR3 DNA reads as TGTGCCAGCAGCCTGACAGGGTGGGGCACTGAAGCTTTCTTT.

The chain employs TRBV20-1 and TRBJ1-2, with unresolved D. Per germline, CDR1 DFQATT and CDR2 SNEGSKA (reference sequence). V lost 7 bases and J 8 bases, leaving 11 bases between the germline ends. CDR3 length: 10 amino acids. CDR3 in DNA: TGCAGTGGGGGTGATTTGGGCTACACCTTC. Translation: CSGGDLGYTF.

This clone appeared a single time. The J gene is TRBJ1-2, the V gene TRBV4-1, with D maybe TRBD1 (6 bases). The CDR3 spans 17 residues. V lost 4 bases and J 5 bases, leaving 23 bases between the germline ends. CDR1 and CDR2 (germline): MGHRA, YSYEKL. The CDR3 DNA reads as TGCGCCAGCAGCCCCAACGTCGGGGAGGGGGGAATTTATGGCTACACCTTC. This codes for CASSPNVGEGGIYGYTF.

The genes are TRBV28 and TRBJ1-4, with 7 positions matching TRBD1. The CDR3 contains 15 residues. In germline, CDR1 is MDHEN, CDR2 SYDVKM. Trimming removed 4 bases from V and 5 bases from J; junction bases left unmatched: 7. CDR3 in DNA: TGTGCCAGCAGTTCCCCGGGACAGCTAAATGAAAAACTGTTTTTT. Protein: CASSSPGQLNEKLFF.

A few counts support this clone. The chain uses TRBV4-1 and TRBJ2-2, with D unclear. The length of the CDR3 is 14 residues. V was pared by 1 base and J by 7 bases, with 10 bases between. The germline V gene encodes CDR1 MGHRA and CDR2 YSYEKL. The CDR3 DNA is TGCGCCAGCAGCCAAGCCACCCTTGGCGGGGAGCTGTTTTTT. The encoded protein is CASSQATLGGELFF.

This chain joins TRBV5-4 and TRBJ1-2; tentative D call: TRBD1 (5 bases). The V end lost 1 base, the J end lost 9 bases, and 22 bases lay between the germline ends. The germline V gene has CDR1 SGHNT and CDR2 YYREEE (reference sequence). The CDR3 totals 16 residues. The chain's CDR3 is CASSLPQERSSPRYTF. CDR3 coding DNA: TGTGCCAGCAGCTTGCCACAGGAGCGATCGAGCCCTCGCTACACCTTC.

This chain joins TRBV19 and TRBJ2-7, with TRBD2 matching over 7 bases. Germline V gene sequence: CDR1 LNHDA, CDR2 SQIVND (reference sequence). The CDR3 is 14 residues long. Trimming removed 3 bases from V and 2 bases from J; junction bases left unmatched: 4. As DNA, the CDR3 is TGTGCCAGTAGTATGCGGGAGCTAGCCTACGAGCAGTACTTC. Residues: CASSMRELAYEQYF.

The chain links TRBV25-1 to TRBJ2-5; D call uncertain. CDR1 and CDR2 (germline): MGHDK, SYGVNS. V shed 2 bases and J shed 4 bases, with 11 bases lying between them. The CDR3 length is 14 residues. CDR3 in DNA: TGTGCCAGCAGTGAAAGGCACAAGGGAGAGACCCAGTACTTC. As protein: CASSERHKGETQYF.

This clone occurred a few times. The gene calls are TRBV29-1 and TRBJ1-2; 9 bases map to TRBD1. V shed 6 bases and J 2 bases; nucleotides not matched to a gene: 4. The CDR3 has 13 amino acids. CDR1 and CDR2 from the germline V gene are SQVTM and ANQGSEA. The CDR3 nucleotides are TGCAGCGTAGCTGACAGGGGGAACTATGGCTACACCTTC. Protein: CSVADRGNYGYTF.

The genes are TRBV5-1 and TRBJ1-1; perhaps TRBD1 as D (5 bases). The CDR3 is made up of 14 amino acids. Germline V gene data show CDR1 as SGHRS and CDR2 as YFSETQ. V shed 7 bases and J shed 0 bases, with 13 bases lying between them. DNA of the CDR3: TGCGCCAGCGCCGGGCAGGGCCTGAACACTGAAGCTTTCTTT. Protein product: CASAGQGLNTEAFF.

Only one count was recorded for this clone. J is TRBJ1-1 and V is TRBV15; D is perhaps TRBD1 (5 bases). The CDR3 extends over 18 amino acids. Trimming shortened V by 0 bases and J by 0 bases, and 17 bases separated the two germline ends. CDR1 is LNHNV, CDR2 YYDKDF, per germline (reference sequence). CDR3 in amino acids: CATSRDVGAGVMNTEAFF. DNA for the CDR3: TGTGCCACCAGCAGAGATGTCGGTGCGGGGGTAATGAACACTGAAGCTTTCTTT.

CDR3 DNA: TGTGCCAGCAGTCCGAGCCTAGCGGCCACAGATACGCAGTATTTT. Protein: CASSPSLAATDTQYF. J is TRBJ2-3 and V is TRBV6-1; 7 nucleotides align to TRBD2. V lost 5 bases to trimming and J lost 2 bases; unmatched junction nucleotides: 7. The CDR3 totals 15 residues. The germline gives CDR1 MNHNS, CDR2 SASEGT.

The chain uses TRBV5-4 and TRBJ2-7, with D perhaps TRBD2 (5 bases). Germline V gene lookup returns CDR1 SGHNT and CDR2 YYREEE (reference sequence). The CDR3 is 15 residues long. Deletions cut 4 bases from V and 6 bases from J, with 20 bases between. The CDR3 reads CASSLRTGITSEQYF. CDR3 DNA sequence: TGTGCCAGCAGCCTAAGGACGGGAATAACGTCCGAGCAGTACTTC.

V is TRBV4-1 and J is TRBJ2-1; 9 bases fit TRBD2. CDR1 is MGHRA, CDR2 YSYEKL, per germline. This CDR3 has 17 residues. The ends lost 4 bases at V and 8 bases at J; junction bases unmatched: 15. The CDR3 spells CASSPPLGREGFDEQFF. The CDR3 nucleotides read TGCGCCAGCAGCCCACCTCTGGGGCGGGAGGGTTTCGATGAGCAGTTCTTC.

This chain uses TRBV5-1 with TRBJ2-7, with a tentative D call TRBD1 (6 bases). The CDR3 is 15 amino acids. Between the trimmed V and J ends, which lost 4 bases and 4 bases, there was a span of 18 bases. In germline, CDR1 is SGHRS, CDR2 YFSETQ. The CDR3 region is CASSPGTTIRYEQYF. The CDR3 coding sequence is TGCGCCAGCAGCCCCGGGACAACTATACGGTACGAGCAGTACTTC.

The V gene is TRBV5-1, the J gene TRBJ2-7, with 10 bases lining up with TRBD2. Germline V lookup: CDR1 SGHRS, CDR2 YFSETQ. The CDR3 has 15 residues. Germline trimming cut 0 bases from V and 3 bases from J; bases unmatched to any gene: 3. In nucleotides, the CDR3 is TGCGCCAGCAGCTTGGGAGCTAGCGGGAGCTACGAGCAGTACTTC. Translated: CASSLGASGSYEQYF.

The chain employs TRBV9 and TRBJ1-6; TRBD1 is a possible D gene (6 bases). Trimming took 0 bases from V and 6 from J, leaving 10 bases between them. This CDR3 region has 15 residues. Looked up from germline, CDR1 is SGDLS and CDR2 is YYNGEE. The CDR3 reads CASSVDGRGNSPLHF. The CDR3 region has the DNA TGTGCCAGCAGCGTAGATGGCAGGGGTAATTCACCCCTCCACTTT. Full variable domain (missing parts from reference TRBV9 and TRBJ1-6): DSGVTQTPKHLITATGQRVTLRCSPRSGDLSVYWYQQSLDQGLQFLIQYYNGEERAKGNILERFSAQQFPDLHSELNLSSLELGDSALYFCASSVDGRGNSPLHFGNGTRLTVT.

This chain links TRBV6-1 with TRBJ1-6; the D is unclear. Germline CDR1 is MNHNS and CDR2 is SASEGT. The CDR3 loop spans 14 amino acids. V lost 2 bases, J lost 8 bases, and 10 bases lay in between. CDR3: CASSERRADSPLHF. The CDR3 bases are TGTGCCAGCAGTGAACGAAGGGCGGATTCACCCCTCCACTTT.

The chain has TRBV19 and TRBJ2-5; TRBD2 agrees at 11 bases. Losses at the gene ends were 5 bases for V and 4 bases for J; bases not matched to a gene: 15. The CDR3 runs 18 residues. Germline CDR1 is LNHDA and CDR2 is SQIVND (reference sequence). This CDR3 is CASSLVAGGPGSRETQYF. In nucleotides, the CDR3 is TGTGCCAGTAGTTTGGTAGCGGGAGGGCCTGGGTCTCGAGAGACCCAGTACTTC.

This rearrangement joins TRBV30 to TRBJ1-2; 8 nucleotides align to TRBD1. The CDR3 loop spans 14 amino acids. Trimming removed 2 bases from V and 8 bases from J; junction bases left unmatched: 10. Germline V gives CDR1 GTSNPN, CDR2 SVGIG (reference sequence). CDR3 sequence: CAWSQTGVITGYTF. The CDR3 DNA reads TGTGCCTGGAGTCAGACAGGGGTAATTACCGGCTACACCTTC.

The V and J genes are TRBV6-1 and TRBJ1-5, with D possibly matching TRBD1 (5 bases). The V end was cut by 7 bases, the J end by 9 bases, with 22 bases between. Germline V gene lookup returns CDR1 MNHNS and CDR2 SASEGT. This CDR3 is built from 15 residues. The CDR3 sequence is CASTERIQVSGPQHF. The CDR3 bases are TGTGCCAGCACCGAACGAATACAGGTTTCAGGGCCCCAGCATTTT.

The gene calls are TRBV5-1 and TRBJ2-3; 9 bases match TRBD2. Unmatched junction bases numbered 8, after V lost 2 bases and J lost 1 base. CDR1 SGHRS and CDR2 YFSETQ come from the germline V gene. This CDR3 comprises 17 residues. CDR3 nucleotides: TGCGCCAGCAGCTTACTCGCGGGGGGGCCGGGCACAGATACGCAGTATTTT. Translation: CASSLLAGGPGTDTQYF.

The genes are TRBV5-8 and TRBJ2-3; tentatively, D is TRBD2 (6 bases). This CDR3 spans 15 amino acids. Germline CDR1 is SGHTS and CDR2 is YDEGEE. Trimming left V 4 bases short and J 0 bases short, with 12 bases between. The CDR3 DNA reads as TGTGCCAGCAGCCCGGGGGATTCTAGCACAGATACGCAGTATTTT. Translation: CASSPGDSSTDTQYF.